This TCR beta chain was documented in a study of T cells after posttransplantation cyclophosphamide. Cyclophosphamide on days +3 and +4 followed busulfan-fludarabine conditioning and a marrow graft. The data were produced by immunoSEQ multiplex PCR, yet TCRdb's version contains in-frame clones alone and is incomplete. The sample holds around 8,000 clones, and no clone turns up only once. Study-level findings and limits: TRB clonality was highly associated with recipient CMV seropositivity and reactivation. Skin or GI-infiltrating T cells shared few TRB sequences with blood. Later blood repertoires were often dominated by clones from the donor CD8+ memory compartment.

V was trimmed by 10 bases and J by 2 bases, leaving 12 bases between them. Germline V gene sequence: CDR1 ENHRY, CDR2 SYGVKD. The CDR3 consists of 13 residues. This clone was seen ten or more times. The antigen remains unidentified. Sequenced here: PBMCs, sampled after allogeneic stem cell transplant with posttransplant cyclophosphamide. The chain carries TRBV10-3 and TRBJ1-3, with D perhaps matching TRBD1 (5 bases). This TCR was recovered from a male patient younger than 35 who received an allogeneic stem cell transplant from an unrelated donor, was CMV-positive, and had acute and chronic GVHD. Part of the T cell pool may stem from the graft donor. The CDR3 DNA reads TGTGCCACTACGGGGGAAACTGGAAACACCATATATTTT. Amino acids: CATTGETGNTIYF.